This is a list of T cell receptor beta chains from one sample in a study of T cell responses to AZD1222 COVID-19 vaccine. Sequencing used immunoSEQ multiplex PCR; TCRdb keeps in-frame clones, though not all of them. The repertoire has 90,000 to 120,000 clones, about 90% of them found once; the top ten carry 8% to 9.5%. This material consisted of peripheral blood, taken 28 days after the second AZD1222 dose. The receptors were sampled from an adult who received the AZD1222 COVID-19 vaccine. CDR3s include the opening cysteine and the closing phenylalanine or tryptophan. Each record gives: J gene, D gene, V gene, clone size, CDR3 DNA, CDR3 protein. D genes are given only for firm matches. Clone size is given for some rows only: seen once, a few or many times, or a class if the clone is expanded.

TRBJ1-3 NA TRBV18 NA TGTGCCAGCTCACCACAGGGATTAAGCTCTGGAAACACCATATATTTT CASSPQGLSSGNTIYF
TRBJ1-1 NA TRBV6-5 NA TGTGCCAGCAGTTACTCGGAGGGGACCACTGAAGCTTTCTTT CASSYSEGTTEAFF
TRBJ1-1 NA TRBV10-3 NA TGTGCCATCACGGCAGGGATGAACACTGAAGCTTTCTTT CAITAGMNTEAFF
TRBJ1-1 NA TRBV4-3 NA TGCGCCAGCAGCCAGCAGGGACTCAACACTGAAGCTTTCTTT CASSQQGLNTEAFF
TRBJ1-1 NA TRBV7-9 NA TGTGCCAGCAGCTTAGCTCGGACCCCTGAAGCTTTCTTT CASSLARTPEAFF
TRBJ2-1 NA TRBV5-4 once TGTGCCAGCAGCTTCGGGTTTGAGCAGTTCTTC CASSFGFEQFF
TRBJ2-7 TRBD1 TRBV2 NA TGTGCCAGCAGGGGACAGGGGGCAAGTCGCGAGCAGTACTTC CASRGQGASREQYF
TRBJ2-2 TRBD2 TRBV5-1 NA TGCGCCAGCAGCCAAGGACTAGCGGAAACCGGGGAGCTGTTTTTT CASSQGLAETGELFF
TRBJ1-2 TRBD1 TRBV19 NA TGTGCCAGTACCACGACAGGGTTCGACTATGGCTACACCTTC CASTTTGFDYGYTF
TRBJ1-2 NA TRBV7-9 NA TGTGCCAGCAGCTTATTGGGCGGAAAGAACTATGGCTACACCTTC CASSLLGGKNYGYTF
TRBJ1-1 NA TRBV6-5 NA TGTGCCAGCAGTTACCCCGAACAGGAGGGGAACACTGAAGCTTTCTTT CASSYPEQEGNTEAFF
TRBJ2-5 TRBD1 TRBV30 NA TGTGCCTGGAGTTTACAGGGGGCCCCATACTTC CAWSLQGAPYF
TRBJ1-3 NA TRBV11-2 NA TGTGCCAGCAGCTCAATATCGGGACGAGGAAACACCATATATTTT CASSSISGRGNTIYF
TRBJ1-3 TRBD1 TRBV6-1 NA TGTGCCAGCAGTGACCGGACAGGGAGCTCTGGAAACACCATATATTTT CASSDRTGSSGNTIYF
TRBJ2-7 NA TRBV28 NA TGTGCCAGCAGTTTGGGGGGCAGCTCCTACGAGCAGTACTTC CASSLGGSSYEQYF
TRBJ2-4 NA TRBV7-6 once TGTGCCAGCAGCTTCGGTCTAGCCAAAAACATTCAGTACTTC CASSFGLAKNIQYF
TRBJ1-1 TRBD1 TRBV18 NA TGTGCCAGCCCTATGACAGGGGGTAACACTGAAGCTTTCTTT CASPMTGGNTEAFF
TRBJ2-3 TRBD1 TRBV19 NA TGTGCCAGTAGTATGGGACAGGCTAGCACAGATACGCAGTATTTT CASSMGQASTDTQYF
TRBJ2-7 TRBD1 TRBV2 once TGTGCCAGCAGGCAAGGACAGGGAAAGTACTTC CASRQGQGKYF
TRBJ2-7 NA TRBV5-1 NA TGCGCCAGCAGCTTGGCCAACAAAATGGTCGACGAGCAGTACTTC CASSLANKMVDEQYF
TRBJ1-5 NA TRBV6-1 NA TGTGCCAGCAGTGAAGCTCACCACTATGTGAATCAGCCCCAGCATTTT CASSEAHHYVNQPQHF
TRBJ1-5 TRBD1 TRBV19 NA TGTGCCAGTATGCGACAGGGCTATTATAGCAATCAGCCCCAGCATTTT CASMRQGYYSNQPQHF
TRBJ1-2 NA TRBV18 NA TGTGCCAGCTCACCAACTTACAGGGCGACTAACTATGGCTACACCTTC CASSPTYRATNYGYTF
TRBJ2-5 TRBD1 TRBV3-1/TRBV3-2 NA TGTGCCAGCAGCCTTCGGACAGGGGGGGGAGAGACCCAGTACTTC CASSLRTGGGETQYF
TRBJ1-2 NA TRBV19 NA TGTGCCAGTAGTATAAGTTGGTCGTCGGCGGGTAGCTATGGCTACACCTTC CASSISWSSAGSYGYTF
TRBJ1-1 TRBD1 TRBV7-2 NA TGTGCCAGCAGCCGTGCGACAGGGGCGGTCACTGAAGCTTTCTTT CASSRATGAVTEAFF
TRBJ1-3 NA TRBV4-2 NA TGTGCCAGCAGCCAACCCCTTACTCCAGGGAGTGGAAACACCATATATTTT CASSQPLTPGSGNTIYF